The text below deals with one T cell receptor (beta chain). This CDR3 is 14 amino acids long. Trimming left V 4 bases short and J 4 bases short, with 14 bases between. Germline V gene lookup returns CDR1 LNHDA and CDR2 SQIVND (reference sequence). The data derive from a study of blood T cell repertoires in COVID-19. Background on the study: Sites in the United States, Italy and Spain provided acute and convalescent COVID-19 samples. From T cells, B-cell-depleted T cells, or PBMCs came the material, which was cDNA or gDNA.

In the authors' workflow: From reference gene primer amplification, estimates of nucleated cell counts were derived. Data came from immunoSEQ multiplex PCR; TCRdb stores just in-frame clones and leaves some out. The D gene and trimming were derived from the DNA, and the V and J assignments and clone size from that table. Among 200,000 to 300,000 clones listed, roughly nine tenths were seen once. This TCR was recovered from a man aged 60 to 69 who had recovered from COVID-19. What was sequenced was peripheral blood. The chain recombines TRBV19 with TRBJ2-7; a weak D match, TRBD2 (6 bases). The DNA for the CDR3 is TGTGCCAGTAGTAGAGGGACTGAATATTACGAGCAGTACTTC. The encoded protein is CASSRGTEYYEQYF.